This T cell receptor (beta chain) stems from a study of cytomegalovirus exposure and HLA in healthy donors. As to this clone: The conserved phenylalanine or tryptophan normally closing the CDR3 is absent here, so this likely arose from a read error.

Trimming stripped 3 bases from V and 3 bases from J, with 14 bases between. The CDR3 runs to 15 residues. Germline V lookup: CDR1 SGHAT, CDR2 FQNNGV. In the PCR, 60 Vbeta and 13 Jbeta primers were used. This table comes from immunoSEQ multiplex PCR, and its TCRdb copy is limited to in-frame clones, with some not included. The sample lists approximately 73,000 clones, under 70% occurring once. The sequencing sample was made of PBMCs. This receptor was obtained from a man aged 30-40 years in good health and CMV-seropositive. The chain has TRBV11-2 and TRBJ1-1; tentative D call: TRBD1 (6 bases). The CDR3 DNA is TGTGCCAGCAGCTTCCAGACAGGACCCTACACTGAAGCTTTCCTT. It codes for CASSFQTGPYTEAFL.